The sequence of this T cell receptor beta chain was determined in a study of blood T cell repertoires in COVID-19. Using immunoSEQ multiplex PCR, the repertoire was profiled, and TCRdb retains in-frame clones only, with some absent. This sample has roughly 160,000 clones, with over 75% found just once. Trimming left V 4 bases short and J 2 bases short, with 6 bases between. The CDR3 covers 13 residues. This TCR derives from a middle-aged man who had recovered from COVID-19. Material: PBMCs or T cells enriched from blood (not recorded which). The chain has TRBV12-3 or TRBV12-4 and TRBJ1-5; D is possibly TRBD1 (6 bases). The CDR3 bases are TGTGCCAGCAGTTCAGGGGGCAATCAGCCCCAGCATTTT. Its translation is CASSSGGNQPQHF.